These T cell receptor beta chains were read from a single sample in a study of blood T cell repertoires in COVID-19. Method: immunoSEQ multiplex PCR; TCRdb's copy keeps in-frame clones and lacks some. The sample includes 75,000 to 95,000 clones, roughly 80% seen only once; the top ten take around 6.9%. Sequencing was done on a sample of peripheral blood. These receptors were taken from a man in his sixties with acute or convalescent COVID-19. CDR3s include the opening cysteine and the closing phenylalanine or tryptophan. D genes are given only for firm matches.

TRBV14,15,TRBD1,TRBJ1-4,CASSRTQGAGEKLFF,TGTGCCAGCAGCCGAACGCAGGGGGCCGGGGAAAAACTGTTTTTT
TRBV2,14,NA,TRBJ1-5,CASSVFGEDQPQHF,TGTGCCAGCAGTGTTTTCGGGGAGGATCAGCCCCAGCATTTT
TRBV15,16,TRBD2,TRBJ2-3,CATSRGLAGPTDTQYF,TGTGCCACCAGCAGAGGACTAGCGGGGCCCACAGATACGCAGTATTTT
TRBV11-2,15,TRBD2,TRBJ2-7,CASSPGTSIPYEQYF,TGTGCCAGCAGCCCCGGGACTAGCATCCCCTACGAGCAGTACTTC
TRBV28,15,NA,TRBJ1-2,CASSSPTESNYGYTF,TGTGCCAGCAGTTCGCCGACAGAATCTAACTATGGCTACACCTTC
TRBV29-1,13,NA,TRBJ2-2,CSVDTGDTGELFF,TGCAGCGTTGATACCGGAGACACCGGGGAGCTGTTTTTT
TRBV9,13,NA,TRBJ1-2,CASSVGAGNGYTF,TGTGCCAGCAGCGTAGGGGCAGGGAATGGCTACACCTTC
TRBV6-2/TRBV6-3,15,NA,TRBJ1-2,CASSYSLGSNYGYTF,TGTGCCAGCAGTTACTCACTAGGGTCTAACTATGGCTACACCTTC
TRBV4-1,14,NA,TRBJ1-2,CASSQSRGSYGYTF,TGCGCCAGCAGCCAATCGCGGGGCTCGTATGGCTACACCTTC
TRBV11-1,13,NA,TRBJ1-1,CASIAGRGTEAFF,TGTGCCAGCATTGCAGGGCGAGGTACTGAAGCTTTCTTT